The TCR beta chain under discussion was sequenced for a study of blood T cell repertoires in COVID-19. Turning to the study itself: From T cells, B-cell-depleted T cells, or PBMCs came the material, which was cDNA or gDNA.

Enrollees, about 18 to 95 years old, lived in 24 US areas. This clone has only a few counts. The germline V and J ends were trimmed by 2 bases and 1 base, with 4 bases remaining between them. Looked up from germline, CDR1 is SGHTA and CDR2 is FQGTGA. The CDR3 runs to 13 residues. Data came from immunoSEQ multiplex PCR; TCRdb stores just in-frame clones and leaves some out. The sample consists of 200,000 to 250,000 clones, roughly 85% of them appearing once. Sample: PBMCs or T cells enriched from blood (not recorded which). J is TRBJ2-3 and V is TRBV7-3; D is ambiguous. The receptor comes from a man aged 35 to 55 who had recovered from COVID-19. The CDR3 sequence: CASSLSGTDTQYF. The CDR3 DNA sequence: TGTGCCAGCAGCTTATCTGGCACAGATACGCAGTATTTT.